These T cell receptor beta chains were read from a single sample in a study of cytomegalovirus exposure and HLA in healthy donors. Sequencing used immunoSEQ multiplex PCR; TCRdb keeps in-frame clones, though not all of them. The repertoire consists of about 140,000 clones, with about 80% occurring once and the leading ten covering about 5%. Sample: PBMCs. Source of these receptors: a man between 35 and 55 years old in good health and CMV-seronegative. The CDR3 runs from the conserved cysteine through the conserved F or W. A D gene is named only where the DNA matches it firmly. Clone size is not always given. Where it is, it says once, few, many or a class for expanded clones.

v_gene	len	abundance	d_gene	j_gene	CDR3nt	CDR3aa
TRBV30	17	.	.	TRBJ2-7	TGTGCCTGGAGTGTTTTGGCCCGAAAGTTTACAGGGTACGAGCAGTACTTC	CAWSVLARKFTGYEQYF
TRBV19	14	.	TRBD1	TRBJ2-5	TGTGCCAGTAGTAGGACAGGGGGCACTGAGACCCAGTACTTC	CASSRTGGTETQYF
TRBV6-1	15	.	.	TRBJ1-5	TGTGCCAGCAGTGAAGCGGGGGGAACCAATCAGCCCCAGCATTTT	CASSEAGGTNQPQHF
TRBV13	18	.	TRBD2	TRBJ2-3	TGTGCCAGCAGCTACGGACTAGCGGGGGGGAAAAAGGGAGATACGCAGTATTTT	CASSYGLAGGKKGDTQYF
TRBV7-2	15	once	TRBD2	TRBJ2-1	TGTGCCAGCAATTCCCAGGGAGGGGCCTACAATGAGCAGTTCTTC	CASNSQGGAYNEQFF
TRBV5-6	15	.	TRBD1	TRBJ2-7	TGTGCCAGCAGCTTGTTAGGACAGGGGAGTTTCGAGCAGTACTTC	CASSLLGQGSFEQYF
TRBV5-5	18	once	TRBD2	TRBJ2-3	TGTGCCAGCAGCTTGGTTTTCGGCGGGGGAGCTAGCACAGATACGCAGTATTTT	CASSLVFGGGASTDTQYF
TRBV30	17	.	TRBD1	TRBJ1-3	TGTGCCTATACTCCCGGGACAGGGGGAAACTCTGGAAACACCATATATTTT	CAYTPGTGGNSGNTIYF
TRBV14	14	.	TRBD1	TRBJ1-4	TGTGCCAGCAGCCTTAGACAGGGGAGCGAAAAACTGTTTTTT	CASSLRQGSEKLFF
TRBV19	16	.	TRBD1	TRBJ1-5	TGTGCCAGTAGCCCAAGGGGCAGGGGGCAGGTTCAGCCCCAGCATTTT	CASSPRGRGQVQPQHF
TRBV5-1	16	.	TRBD2	TRBJ2-2	TGCGCCAGCAGTTTGACTAGCGGGGGGGCTGACGGGGAGCTGTTTTTT	CASSLTSGGADGELFF
TRBV11-2	11	.	.	TRBJ1-2	TGTGCCAGCCTGGGCAGGGCTGGCTACACCTTC	CASLGRAGYTF
TRBV5-1	16	.	.	TRBJ2-3	TGCGCCAGCAGCCATCTCGCCGGGTCCGTAACAGATACGCAGTATTTT	CASSHLAGSVTDTQYF
TRBV9	14	.	.	TRBJ1-3	TGTGCCAGCAGCGCCCCGAGTGCTGGAAACACCATATATTTT	CASSAPSAGNTIYF
TRBV5-1	14	.	TRBD1	TRBJ2-5	TGCGCCAGCAGCACAGGGACAGCACAAGAGACCCAGTACTTC	CASSTGTAQETQYF
TRBV5-5	14	.	TRBD1	TRBJ1-1	TGTGCCAGCAGCGCGGACAGGCCGAACACTGAAGCTTTCTTT	CASSADRPNTEAFF
TRBV5-7	18	once	.	TRBJ1-5	TGTGCCAGCAGGTGTAGGGTACCGGGACTAGCGCCTCCTCCGCCCCAGCATTTT	CASRCRVPGLAPPPPQHF
TRBV2	13	few	TRBD1	TRBJ1-6	TGTGCCAATGACAGGGATTTTAGTTCACCCCTCCACTTT	CANDRDFSSPLHF
TRBV10-1	15	once	.	TRBJ2-3	TGCGCCAGCAGTGATTCACTAGCTGTCACAGATACGCAGTATTTT	CASSDSLAVTDTQYF
TRBV13	16	.	TRBD1	TRBJ1-1	TGTGCCAGCAGCTCGGGGACAGCCCTAATGAACACTGAAGCTTTCTTT	CASSSGTALMNTEAFF
TRBV29-1	12	.	TRBD1	TRBJ2-7	TGCAGCGGGGGACAGGGGGTTTACGAGCAGTACTTC	CSGGQGVYEQYF
TRBV27	18	.	.	TRBJ1-6	TGTGCCAGCAGTTTATATGTGACATCGAGCTCCTATAATTCACCCCTCCACTTT	CASSLYVTSSSYNSPLHF
TRBV29-1	11	.	.	TRBJ1-1	TGCAGCGTTGGGGGGCCCGGAGAAGCTTTCTTT	CSVGGPGEAFF
TRBV7-2	13	.	TRBD2	TRBJ2-5	TGTGCCAGCAGCCCGGGACTAGTAGAGACCCAGTACTTC	CASSPGLVETQYF
TRBV7-9	15	.	TRBD2	TRBJ2-3	TGTGCCAGCAGCCCCGCGGGGGGTCGAACAGATACGCAGTATTTT	CASSPAGGRTDTQYF
TRBV4-1	14	.	TRBD2	TRBJ2-1	TGCGCCAGCAGTGCCGCGGGGGGAATCAATGAGCAGTTCTTC	CASSAAGGINEQFF
TRBV13	16	.	.	TRBJ1-3	TGTGCCAGCAGCTTAGATGGGGCCCGCTCTGGAAACACCATATATTTT	CASSLDGARSGNTIYF
TRBV19	15	.	.	TRBJ1-4	TGTGCCAGTAGTATAGGGGGCAGGGTTGGCGAAAAACTGTTTTTT	CASSIGGRVGEKLFF
TRBV5-4	15	.	TRBD2	TRBJ2-7	TGTGCCAGCAGCCCGGGACTAGCCAGCTCCTACGAGCAGTACTTC	CASSPGLASSYEQYF
TRBV29-1	11	few	.	TRBJ1-1	TGCAGCGTCCCTAACTTGACAGAAGCTTTCTTT	CSVPNLTEAFF
TRBV7-9	15	.	.	TRBJ1-1	TGTGCCAGCAGCTTTAGTCGGGGGGGGAACACTGAAGCTTTCTTT	CASSFSRGGNTEAFF
TRBV28	12	.	.	TRBJ1-2	TGTGCCAGCACTGGGGGGGGGTGGGGCTACACCTTC	CASTGGGWGYTF
TRBV28	14	.	.	TRBJ2-1	TGTGCCAGCAGTTTAGGAGTAGATTTAAATGAGCAGTTCTTC	CASSLGVDLNEQFF
TRBV28	12	.	.	TRBJ1-4	TGTGCCAGCAGACTCAATAATGAAAAACTGTTTTTT	CASRLNNEKLFF
TRBV6-5	15	.	.	TRBJ2-2	TGTGCCAGCAGTTACGGGGGCGGGGGAACCGGGGAGCTGTTTTTT	CASSYGGGGTGELFF
TRBV27	13	.	.	TRBJ1-3	TGTGCCAGCAGGGCCTTATCTGGAAACACCATATATTTT	CASRALSGNTIYF
TRBV9	14	once	.	TRBJ2-1	TGTGCCAGCAGCCCCGGCACAGTTTACAATGAGCAGTTCTTC	CASSPGTVYNEQFF
TRBV11-3	15	.	TRBD2	TRBJ2-3	TGTGCCAGCAGCTTCACTAGCGGGGGGCCAGATACGCAGTATTTT	CASSFTSGGPDTQYF
TRBV5-4	12	.	.	TRBJ1-5	TGTGCCAGCAGCCCCAGGGGTCAGCCCCAGCATTTT	CASSPRGQPQHF
TRBV10-2	15	once	TRBD1	TRBJ1-1	TGCGCCAGCAGTGAGACCGGGACAGGAGCCACTGAAGCTTTCTTT	CASSETGTGATEAFF
TRBV7-2	16	.	.	TRBJ2-6	TGTGCCAGCAGCTCCCCCGGGAACTCTGGGGCCAACGTCCTGACTTTC	CASSSPGNSGANVLTF
TRBV15	15	.	TRBD1	TRBJ2-1	TGTGCCACCAGTAATAACAGGGGTCTAGTCGATGAGCAGTTCTTC	CATSNNRGLVDEQFF